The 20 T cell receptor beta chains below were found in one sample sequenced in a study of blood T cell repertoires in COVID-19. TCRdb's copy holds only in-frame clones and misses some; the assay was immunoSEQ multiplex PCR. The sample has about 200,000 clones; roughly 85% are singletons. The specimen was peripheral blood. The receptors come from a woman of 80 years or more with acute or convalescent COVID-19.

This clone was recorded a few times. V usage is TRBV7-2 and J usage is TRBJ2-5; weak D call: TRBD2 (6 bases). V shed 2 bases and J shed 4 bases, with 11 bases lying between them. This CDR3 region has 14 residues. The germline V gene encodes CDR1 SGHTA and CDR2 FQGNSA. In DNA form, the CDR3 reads TGTGCCAGCAGCTTATTCCCCGGGGGAGAGACCCAGTACTTC. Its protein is CASSLFPGGETQYF. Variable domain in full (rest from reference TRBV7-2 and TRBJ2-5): GAGVSQSPSNKVTEKGKDVELRCDPISGHTALYWYRQSLGQGLEFLIYFQGNSAPDKSGLPSDRFSAERTGGSVSTLTIQRTQQEDSAVYLCASSLFPGGETQYFGPGTRLLVL.

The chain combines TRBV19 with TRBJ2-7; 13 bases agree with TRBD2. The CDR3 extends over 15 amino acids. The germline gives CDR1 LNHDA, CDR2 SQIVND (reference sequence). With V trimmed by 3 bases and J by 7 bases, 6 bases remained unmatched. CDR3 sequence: CASSIPGLAGKEQYF. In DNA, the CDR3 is TGTGCCAGTAGTATCCCGGGACTAGCGGGAAAAGAGCAGTACTTC.

For the CDR3, the DNA is TGTGCCAGCTCACCGAACAGGGGAGCGTCAGATACGCAGTATTTT. Translated, it gives CASSPNRGASDTQYF. The chain uses TRBV18 and TRBJ2-3; 7 nucleotides match TRBD1. The V segment lost 3 bases and the J segment 4 bases; nucleotides outside the gene matches: 7. CDR3 length: 15 residues. Germline V gene sequence: CDR1 KGHSH, CDR2 LQKENI.

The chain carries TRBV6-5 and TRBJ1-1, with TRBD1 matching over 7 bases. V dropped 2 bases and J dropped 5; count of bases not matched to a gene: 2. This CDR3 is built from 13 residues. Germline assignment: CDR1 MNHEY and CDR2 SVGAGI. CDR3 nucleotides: TGTGCCAGCAGTTACCCGGACAGGACTGAAGCTTTCTTT. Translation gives CASSYPDRTEAFF.

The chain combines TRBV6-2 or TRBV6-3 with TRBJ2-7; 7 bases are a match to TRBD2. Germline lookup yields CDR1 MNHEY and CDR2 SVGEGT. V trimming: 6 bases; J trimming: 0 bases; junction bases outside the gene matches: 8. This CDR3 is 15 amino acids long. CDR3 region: CASRPSGRSSYEQYF. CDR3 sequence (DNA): TGTGCCAGCAGACCTAGCGGTCGAAGCTCCTACGAGCAGTACTTC.

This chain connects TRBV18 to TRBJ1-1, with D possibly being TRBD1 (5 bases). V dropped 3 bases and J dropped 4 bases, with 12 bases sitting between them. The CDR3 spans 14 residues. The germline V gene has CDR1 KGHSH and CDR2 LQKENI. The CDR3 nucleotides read TGTGCCAGCTCACCTTCACAGGAGGGCACTGAAGCTTTCTTT. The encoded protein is CASSPSQEGTEAFF.

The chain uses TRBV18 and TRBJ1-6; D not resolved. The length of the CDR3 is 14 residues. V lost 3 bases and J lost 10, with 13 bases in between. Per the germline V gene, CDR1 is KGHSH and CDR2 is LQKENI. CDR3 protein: CASSPEAGSSPLHF. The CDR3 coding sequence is TGTGCCAGCTCACCGGAGGCAGGTTCGTCACCCCTCCACTTT.

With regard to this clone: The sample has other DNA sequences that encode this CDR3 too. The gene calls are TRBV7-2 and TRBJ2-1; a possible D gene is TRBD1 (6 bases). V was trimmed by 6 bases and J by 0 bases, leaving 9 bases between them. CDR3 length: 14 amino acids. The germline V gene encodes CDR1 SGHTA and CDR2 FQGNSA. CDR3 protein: CASSPQGSYNEQFF. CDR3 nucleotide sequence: TGTGCCAGCAGTCCACAGGGCTCCTACAATGAGCAGTTCTTC.

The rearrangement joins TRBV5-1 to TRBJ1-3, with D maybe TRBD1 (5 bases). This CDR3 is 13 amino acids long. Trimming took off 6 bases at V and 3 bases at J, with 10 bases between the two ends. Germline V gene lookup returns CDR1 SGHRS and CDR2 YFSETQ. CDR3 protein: CASTQGDGNTIYF. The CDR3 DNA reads TGCGCCAGCACCCAGGGTGATGGAAACACCATATATTTT.

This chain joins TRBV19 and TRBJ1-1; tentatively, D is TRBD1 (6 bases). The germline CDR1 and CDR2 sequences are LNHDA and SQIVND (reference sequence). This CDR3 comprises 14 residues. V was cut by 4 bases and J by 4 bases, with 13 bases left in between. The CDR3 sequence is CASSSGQRPTEAFF. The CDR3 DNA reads TGTGCCAGTAGTAGCGGACAGCGTCCCACTGAAGCTTTCTTT.

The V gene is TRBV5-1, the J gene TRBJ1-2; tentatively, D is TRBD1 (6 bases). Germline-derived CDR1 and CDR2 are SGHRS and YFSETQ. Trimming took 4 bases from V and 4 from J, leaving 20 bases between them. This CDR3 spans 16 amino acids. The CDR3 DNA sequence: TGCGCCAGCAGCCTAGGACAGACCCTCTCCGGCTATGGCTACACCTTC. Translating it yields CASSLGQTLSGYGYTF.

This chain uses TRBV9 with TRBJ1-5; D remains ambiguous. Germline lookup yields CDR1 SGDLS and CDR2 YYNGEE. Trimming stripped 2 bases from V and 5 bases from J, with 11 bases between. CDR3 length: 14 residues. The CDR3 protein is CASSVGGYDQPQHF. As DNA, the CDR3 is TGTGCCAGCAGCGTCGGAGGGTACGATCAGCCCCAGCATTTT.

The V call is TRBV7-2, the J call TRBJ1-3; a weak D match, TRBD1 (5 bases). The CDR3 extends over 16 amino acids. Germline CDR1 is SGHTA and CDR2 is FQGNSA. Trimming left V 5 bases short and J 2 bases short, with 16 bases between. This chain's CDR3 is CASSPDPTGAGNTIYF. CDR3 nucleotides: TGTGCCAGCAGCCCAGACCCTACAGGAGCTGGAAACACCATATATTTT. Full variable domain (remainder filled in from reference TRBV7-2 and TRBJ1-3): GAGVSQSPSNKVTEKGKDVELRCDPISGHTALYWYRQSLGQGLEFLIYFQGNSAPDKSGLPSDRFSAERTGGSVSTLTIQRTQQEDSAVYLCASSPDPTGAGNTIYFGEGSWLTVV.

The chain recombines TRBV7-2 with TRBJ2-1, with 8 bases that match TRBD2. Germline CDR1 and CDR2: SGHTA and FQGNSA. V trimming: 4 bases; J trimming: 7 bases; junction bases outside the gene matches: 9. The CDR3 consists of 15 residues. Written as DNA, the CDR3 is TGTGCCAGCAGCTCTACTAGCGGACGAATGAATGAGCAGTTCTTC. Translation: CASSSTSGRMNEQFF.

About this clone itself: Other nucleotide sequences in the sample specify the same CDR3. In DNA form, the CDR3 reads TGCAGTGCTAGCAGTAATCAGCCCCAGCATTTT. It codes for CSASSNQPQHF. The chain employs TRBV20-1 and TRBJ1-5; D ambiguous. The CDR3 has 11 amino acids. V gave up 3 bases and J gave up 4 bases, with 4 bases separating them. The germline V gene encodes CDR1 DFQATT and CDR2 SNEGSKA (reference sequence).

In DNA, the CDR3 is TGTGCCAGCAGTATCCAGGGACAGGGGAACTCACCCCTCCACTTT. It yields the protein CASSIQGQGNSPLHF. The V gene is TRBV28, the J gene TRBJ1-6; 10 positions agree with TRBD1. The germline V gene has CDR1 MDHEN and CDR2 SYDVKM. The CDR3 sequence is 15 residues long. The V and J ends lost 5 bases and 10 bases, in that order; junction bases with no gene match: 8.

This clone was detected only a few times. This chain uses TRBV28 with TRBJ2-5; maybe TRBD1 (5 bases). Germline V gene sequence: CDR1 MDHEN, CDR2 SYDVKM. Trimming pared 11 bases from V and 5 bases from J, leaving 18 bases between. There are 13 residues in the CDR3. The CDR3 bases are TGTGCCGGTCGAGATTCAGGGTCTGAGACCCAGTACTTC. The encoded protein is CAGRDSGSETQYF.

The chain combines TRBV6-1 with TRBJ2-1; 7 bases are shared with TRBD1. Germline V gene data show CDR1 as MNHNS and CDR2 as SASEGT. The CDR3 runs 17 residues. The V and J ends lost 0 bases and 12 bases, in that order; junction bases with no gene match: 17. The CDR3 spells CASSEASPHVTGVSQFF. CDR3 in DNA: TGTGCCAGCAGTGAAGCATCCCCTCACGTCACAGGGGTTTCGCAGTTCTTC.

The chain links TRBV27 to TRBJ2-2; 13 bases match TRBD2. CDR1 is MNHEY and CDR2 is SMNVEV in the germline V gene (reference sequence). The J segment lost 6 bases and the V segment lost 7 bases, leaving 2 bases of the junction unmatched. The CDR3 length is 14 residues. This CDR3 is CASKGTSGAGELFF. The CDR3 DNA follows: TGTGCCAGCAAAGGGACTAGCGGGGCCGGGGAGCTGTTTTTT.

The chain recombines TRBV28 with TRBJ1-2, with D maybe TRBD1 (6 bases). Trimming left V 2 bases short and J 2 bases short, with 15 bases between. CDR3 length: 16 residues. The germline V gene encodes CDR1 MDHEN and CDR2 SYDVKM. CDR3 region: CASSLQGTILNYGYTF. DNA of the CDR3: TGTGCCAGCAGTTTACAGGGGACTATTTTAAACTATGGCTACACCTTC.